Detailed here is one TCR beta chain. Generated by immunoSEQ multiplex PCR, the TCRdb table keeps only in-frame clones and is missing some. The data hold around 62,000 clones, with 90% observed a single time. The sample belongs to a study of T cell changes during pregnancy in multiple sclerosis. This CDR3 has 13 residues. V was cut by 4 bases and J by 5 bases, with 14 bases left in between. Germline CDR1 SQVTM, CDR2 ANQGSEA. This chain connects TRBV29-1 to TRBJ1-2; D not certain. The source of this sequence is a female donor with multiple sclerosis, enrolled in a pregnancy study. The material sequenced was peripheral blood, taken in the third trimester of pregnancy. The chain's CDR3 is CSVVVSSGYGYTF. CDR3 nucleotides: TGCAGCGTTGTCGTTTCTTCGGGTTATGGCTACACCTTC. The entire variable domain, with the rest obtained from reference TRBV29-1 and TRBJ1-2, is as follows: SAVISQKPSRDICQRGTSLTIQCQVDSQVTMMFWYRQQPGQSLTLIATANQGSEATYESGFVIDKFPISRPNLTFSTLTVSNMSPEDSSIYLCSVVVSSGYGYTFGSGTRLTVV.